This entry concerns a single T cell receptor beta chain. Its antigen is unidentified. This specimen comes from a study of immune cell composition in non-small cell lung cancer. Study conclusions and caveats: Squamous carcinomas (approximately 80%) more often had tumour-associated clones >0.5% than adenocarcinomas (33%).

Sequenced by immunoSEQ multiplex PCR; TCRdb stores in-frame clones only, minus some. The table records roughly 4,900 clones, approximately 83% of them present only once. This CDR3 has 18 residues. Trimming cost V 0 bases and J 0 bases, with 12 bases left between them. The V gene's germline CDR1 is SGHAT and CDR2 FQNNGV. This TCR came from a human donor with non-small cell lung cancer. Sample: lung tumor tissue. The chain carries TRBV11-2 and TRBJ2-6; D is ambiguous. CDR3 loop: CASSLEGLLSSGANVLTF. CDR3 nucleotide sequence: TGTGCCAGCAGCTTAGAAGGGCTCCTGAGCTCTGGGGCCAACGTCCTGACTTTC. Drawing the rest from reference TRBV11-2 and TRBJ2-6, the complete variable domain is EAGVAQSPRYKIIEKRQSVAFWCNPISGHATLYWYQQILGQGPKLLIQFQNNGVVDDSQLPKDRFSAERLKGVDSTLKIQPAKLEDSAVYLCASSLEGLLSSGANVLTFGAGSRLTVL.